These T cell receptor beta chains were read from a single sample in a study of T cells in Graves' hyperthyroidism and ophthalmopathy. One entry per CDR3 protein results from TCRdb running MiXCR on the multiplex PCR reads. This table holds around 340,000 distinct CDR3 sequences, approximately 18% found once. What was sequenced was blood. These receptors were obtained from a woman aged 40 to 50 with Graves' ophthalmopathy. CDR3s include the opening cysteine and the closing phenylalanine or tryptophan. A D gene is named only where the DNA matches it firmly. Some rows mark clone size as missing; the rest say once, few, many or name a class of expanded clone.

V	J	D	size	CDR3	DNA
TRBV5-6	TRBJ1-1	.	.	CASSLSPGRVNTEAFF	TGTGCCAGCAGCCTCTCCCCCGGACGGGTTAACACTGAAGCTTTCTTT
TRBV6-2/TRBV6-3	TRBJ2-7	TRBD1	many	CASSQTLDRAYEQYF	TGTGCCAGCAGTCAAACCCTGGACAGGGCTTACGAGCAGTACTTC
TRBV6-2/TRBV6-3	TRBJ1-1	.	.	CASSSQGFEAFF	TGTGCCAGCAGTTCCCAGGGGTTTGAAGCTTTCTTT
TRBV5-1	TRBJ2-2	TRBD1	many	CASSLDEGARLTGELFF	TGCGCCAGCAGCTTGGATGAGGGGGCCAGGTTAACCGGGGAGCTGTTTTTT
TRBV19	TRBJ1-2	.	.	CASSIDLPGLNYGYTF	TGTGCCAGTAGTATAGATTTACCAGGACTTAACTATGGCTACACCTTC
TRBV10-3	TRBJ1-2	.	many	CAISDRLDYGYTF	TGTGCCATCAGTGACAGGTTGGATTATGGCTACACCTTC
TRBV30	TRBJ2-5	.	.	CAWSGGRQETQYF	TGTGCCTGGAGTGGGGGTAGGCAAGAGACCCAGTACTTC
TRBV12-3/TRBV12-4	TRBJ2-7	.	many	CASSPPVRDGLYEQYF	TGTGCCAGCAGCCCCCCAGTGCGGGACGGACTATACGAGCAGTACTTC
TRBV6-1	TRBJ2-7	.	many	CASSGSGDEQYF	TGTGCCAGCAGCGGGAGTGGCGACGAGCAGTACTTC
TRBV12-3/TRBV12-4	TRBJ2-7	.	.	CASTTPSTYEQYF	TGTGCCAGCACGACCCCTAGCACTTACGAGCAGTACTTC
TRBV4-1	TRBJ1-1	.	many	CASSHGQLNTEAFF	TGCGCCAGCAGCCACGGACAGCTGAACACTGAAGCTTTCTTT
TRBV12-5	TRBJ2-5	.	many	CASGLTTGSGETQYF	TGTGCTAGTGGTTTGACTACAGGGAGCGGGGAGACCCAGTACTTC
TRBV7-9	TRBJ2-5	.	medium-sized	CASSLEVAAQETQYF	TGTGCCAGCAGCTTAGAGGTAGCGGCACAAGAGACCCAGTACTTC
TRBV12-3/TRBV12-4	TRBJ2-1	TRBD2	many	CASRRTSGSSWYEQFF	TGTGCCAGCAGACGGACTAGCGGGAGTAGTTGGTATGAGCAGTTCTTC
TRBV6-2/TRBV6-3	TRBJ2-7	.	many	CASSYSSAGWDTSSYEQYF	TGTGCCAGCAGTTACTCCTCGGCAGGGTGGGACACCAGCTCCTACGAGCAGTACTTC
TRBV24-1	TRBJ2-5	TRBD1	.	CATSDLRRGQGETQYF	TGTGCCACCAGTGATTTACGAAGAGGACAGGGAGAGACCCAGTACTTC
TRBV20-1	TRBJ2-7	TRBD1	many	CSLETGTSYEQYF	TGCAGTTTGGAGACAGGGACGTCCTACGAGCAGTACTTC
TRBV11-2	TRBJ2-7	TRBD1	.	CASSQDVGTGIYEQYF	TGTGCCAGCAGCCAAGACGTCGGGACAGGGATCTACGAGCAGTACTTC
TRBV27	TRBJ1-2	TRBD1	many	CASSMGTGRLNGYTF	TGTGCCAGCAGTATGGGGACAGGGCGCTTGAATGGCTACACCTTC
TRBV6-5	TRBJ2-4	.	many	CASSPTSQGKGNIQYF	TGTGCCAGCAGCCCGACCTCACAGGGAAAGGGGAACATTCAGTACTTC
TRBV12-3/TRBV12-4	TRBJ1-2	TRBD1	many	CATGTGNYGYTF	TGTGCCACCGGGACAGGGAACTATGGCTACACCTTC
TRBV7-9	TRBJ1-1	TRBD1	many	CASSPQDRRNTEAFF	TGTGCCAGCAGCCCCCAGGACAGGCGGAACACTGAAGCTTTCTTT
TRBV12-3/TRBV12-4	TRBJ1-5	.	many	CASRQGGQPQHF	TGTGCCAGCAGGCAGGGAGGTCAGCCCCAGCATTTT
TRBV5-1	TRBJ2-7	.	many	CASSPTTVVGEQYF	TGCGCCAGCAGCCCGACGACAGTCGTAGGCGAGCAGTACTTC
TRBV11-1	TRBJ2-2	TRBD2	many	CASSLPFQREAGELFF	TGTGCCAGCAGCTTGCCCTTCCAGCGGGAGGCCGGGGAGCTGTTTTTT
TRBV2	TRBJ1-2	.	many	CASSVEGSTNYGYTF	TGTGCCAGCAGCGTAGAGGGGAGCACTAACTATGGCTACACCTTC
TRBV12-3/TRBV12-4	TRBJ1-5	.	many	CASSLGIKGNQPQHF	TGTGCCAGCAGTTTAGGGATAAAGGGCAATCAGCCCCAGCATTTT
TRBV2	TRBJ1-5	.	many	CASSEDLSQPQHF	TGTGCCAGCAGTGAGGATTTGAGTCAGCCCCAGCATTTT